This T cell receptor (beta chain) was sequenced in a study of early T cells in non-severe SARS-CoV-2 infection (dated by TCRdb to the early 2020s). With respect to the entire study: Bulk RNA from unsorted whole blood was used for TCR sequencing, so alpha and beta chains could not be paired.

The study was a case-control design nested within a healthcare worker cohort in London, UK, with weekly nasopharyngeal swab PCR tests and blood sampling. Between 23 and 31 March 2020, the week of the UK lockdown, healthcare workers were enrolled and then followed up weekly for as long as 16 weeks. The receptor library was made with 5' RACE. Sequenced using a NextSeq 500. Unique molecular identifiers were attached to individual cDNA molecules in the TCR library protocol so that sequencing error and PCR bias could be corrected. Both TCR alpha and beta chains were sequenced, and tight co-correlation was observed between alpha and beta sequence abundances in each sample. Under the source paper's analysis protocol: V gene, J gene and CDR3 annotation of TCR sequences was performed with Decombinator V4. TCRs were defined as expanded if a significant change between any two time points was detected under a Poisson model with p below 0.0001. Abundances of TCRs were expressed as counts per million after normalisation to the total number of TCRs sequenced in each sample. MAIT TCRs were defined by TRAV1-2 paired with TRAJ12, TRAJ20 or TRAJ33, and iNKT TCRs by TRAV10 paired with TRAJ18. VDJdb, accessed 1 November 2021, was searched for CMV, EBV and SARS-CoV-2 annotated TCRs, excluding TCRs annotated for multiple antigens. In TCRdb, the public reads were trimmed at Q25 with fastp and aligned with MiXCR, with productive beta chains retained. Entries that share a CDR3 protein sequence are merged under the most common genes and DNA. These V and J calls are TCRdb output, not the study's own analysis. This sample has about 83,000 distinct CDR3 sequences in its table, and roughly 12% of those were observed once. The leading ten clones occupy 6.5% of the sample.

This clonotype was counted only a few times. Its cognate antigen has yet to be identified. No much larger clone exists at a distance of one base, and base qualities are not known. Results and caveats for the whole study, not just this receptor: VDJdb matching was skewed toward anti-spike CD8 responses and likely underestimated virus-specific expansions, missing private and CD4 specificities.

Reading from cysteine to phenylalanine, the CDR3 counts 19 amino acids. The retained sequence is limited to the CDR3, 57 bases, with the frame set at the first base. This TCR derives from an adult who was a healthcare worker with PCR-confirmed SARS-CoV-2 infection or an uninfected control (not recorded which). The rearrangement combines TRBV21-1 with TRBJ1-5; TRBD1, as called in the table, went unchecked against the DNA. TRBV21-1 is classified as a pseudogene. The sequencing input was whole blood. The CDR3 here reads CASSKGRDSPQYSNQPQHF. At the DNA level, the sequence is TGTGCCAGCAGCAAAGGGCGGGACAGTCCCCAATATAGCAATCAGCCCCAGCATTTT.